Below are 17 T cell receptor beta chains sequenced from a single sample in a study of T cell clusters in autoimmune cytopenias. Each sample's input was roughly 270 ng genomic DNA, approximately 37,500 genome equivalents. TRB was amplified by touch-down multiplex PCR, primer pools A and B combined. After re-calling the multiplex PCR reads, TCRdb lists one entry per CDR3 protein, DNA absent. This listing includes some 4,900 distinct CDR3 sequences. The same sample was also used in a study of T cell repertoires in aging, cancer and after chemotherapy.

Material: peripheral blood. Receptors originate from a human donor with chronic lymphocytic leukemia. The donor label of this sample is uncertain.

J is TRBJ2-3 and V is TRBV29-1; TCRdb's D call, TRBD1, is unchecked because there is no DNA. CDR1 and CDR2 (germline): SQVTM, ANQGSEA. CDR3 length: 16 amino acids. This CDR3 reads CSVAGTGRLGRDTQYF.

This clonotype is medium-sized by frequency. The V call is TRBV18, the J call TRBJ1-5. This CDR3 is 13 amino acids long. Germline CDR1 and CDR2: KGHSH and LQKENI. The CDR3 spells CASSRTENQPQHF.

The rearrangement uses TRBV27 and TRBJ1-2. There are 12 residues in the CDR3. The germline V gene encodes CDR1 MNHEY and CDR2 SMNVEV (reference sequence). The CDR3 spells CASSLKGYGYTF.

V and J are TRBV13 and TRBJ1-2; TCRdb's D call, TRBD1, is unchecked because there is no DNA. Germline loops: CDR1 PRHDT, CDR2 FYEKMQ (reference sequence). The CDR3 sequence is 15 residues long. CDR3 amino acids: CASSWYRGHRDGYTF.

In terms of frequency, this clonotype is medium-sized (0.01 to 0.1%). The chain employs TRBV15 and TRBJ1-2; there is no DNA to check the TCRdb D call of TRBD1. The CDR3 totals 13 residues. The germline V gene has CDR1 LNHNV and CDR2 YYDKDF (reference sequence). The CDR3: CATSKDRVYGYTF.

The V call is TRBV7-7, the J call TRBJ2-5; there is no DNA to check the TCRdb D call of TRBD1. This CDR3 contains 16 residues. Germline CDR1 reads SSHAT; CDR2 reads FNYEAQ (reference sequence). CDR3 in amino acids: CASSPDPGRVQETQYF.

According to its frequency, this clonotype is medium-sized (0.01 to 0.1%). The chain couples TRBV19 to TRBJ2-7; TCRdb names TRBD1, which stays unverified in the absence of DNA. This CDR3 spans 12 amino acids. Germline CDR1 reads LNHDA; CDR2 reads SQIVND (reference sequence). Here the CDR3 reads CATSDRAYEQYF.

V gene TRBV7-6 combines with J gene TRBJ1-4; the TCRdb D gene call, TRBD1, has no DNA to confirm it. The CDR3 has 15 residues. Germline assignment: CDR1 SGHVS and CDR2 FNYEAQ. The CDR3 loop is CASSLGARGREKLFF.

The gene calls are TRBV6-5 and TRBJ2-7; without DNA, the TCRdb call of TRBD1 cannot be checked. The germline V gene has CDR1 MNHEY and CDR2 SVGAGI. CDR3 length: 14 residues. The CDR3 sequence is CASSYGRGSYEQYF.

The chain is built from TRBV13 and TRBJ1-3. The germline V gene has CDR1 PRHDT and CDR2 FYEKMQ (reference sequence). The CDR3 totals 15 residues. CDR3 residues: CASSLVGSSGNTIYF.

The chain employs TRBV6-1 and TRBJ1-3; TCRdb designates TRBD1, a call that cannot be tested without DNA. The CDR3 covers 15 residues. The V gene's germline CDR1 is MNHNS and CDR2 SASEGT. CDR3 protein: CASSYTGGSGNTIYF.

The V gene is TRBV5-1, the J gene TRBJ1-3; TCRdb indicates TRBD1, and absent DNA this call remains unverified. Germline lookup yields CDR1 SGHRS and CDR2 YFSETQ. The CDR3 covers 19 residues. CDR3 amino acids: CASSLEGTRTGVSGNTIYF.

The gene calls are TRBV18 and TRBJ1-6; TCRdb calls TRBD1, which cannot be checked without DNA. Germline values: CDR1 KGHSH, CDR2 LQKENI. There are 15 residues in the CDR3. CDR3: CASSLLDRDWSPLHF.

The CDR3 spells CASSLGGLSGANEQFF. The rearrangement uses TRBV12-3 or TRBV12-4 and TRBJ2-1; TCRdb lists TRBD2, though no DNA is available to test this call. The CDR3 covers 16 residues.

The CDR3 here is CASSFGQGRITDTQYF. The J gene is TRBJ2-3, the V gene TRBV7-2; TCRdb reports TRBD1, a call that lacks DNA to check it against. CDR1 is SGHTA and CDR2 is FQGNSA in the germline V gene. This CDR3 spans 16 amino acids.

The chain joins TRBV20-1 to TRBJ2-1; TCRdb's D call of TRBD1 is untestable without DNA. Germline V CDR1 and CDR2: DFQATT, SNEGSKA (reference sequence). The CDR3 is 14 residues long. The CDR3 here is CSATGTGDYNEQFF.

The J gene is TRBJ2-3, the V gene TRBV6-2 or TRBV6-3; there is no DNA to check the TCRdb D call of TRBD2. This CDR3 spans 17 amino acids. The germline CDR1 and CDR2 sequences are MNHEY and SVGEGT. The CDR3 sequence is CASSNLRGGASADTQYF.